This T cell receptor (beta chain) was identified in a study of graft-versus-host responses after intestinal transplantation. In the study overall: Grafts that recipients had were multivisceral, liver-intestinal, or isolated intestinal transplants. Every one of the recipients received anti-thymocyte globulin induction and afterwards took tacrolimus and steroids for approximately three years.

Study results and caveats: Recipient bone marrow held GvH clones, some seen earlier in ileum or blood.

Comments on this clone: Its antigen is as yet unknown.

Trimming removed 4 bases from V and 9 bases from J, with 13 bases in between. CDR1 is GTSNPN and CDR2 is SVGIG in the germline V gene (reference sequence). The CDR3 sequence is 13 residues long. The method was immunoSEQ multiplex PCR; TCRdb's version includes in-frame clones alone and lacks a portion of them. The sample has tens of thousands of clones, approximately 95% seen once. Sequenced material: PBMCs, taken 156 days after intestinal transplant. This TCR came from a human patient who received an intestinal transplant, so some T cells may come from the graft donor. V usage is TRBV30 and J usage is TRBJ1-6; no clear D gene. CDR3 loop: CAWNGENFSPLHF. The CDR3 nucleotides are TGTGCCTGGAACGGCGAGAATTTTTCACCCCTCCACTTT.